Listed below are T cell receptor beta chains from one sample, sequenced in a study of shared clonotypes between healthy human individuals. Data came from immunoSEQ multiplex PCR; TCRdb stores just in-frame clones and leaves some out. The sample records roughly 520,000 clones, roughly 95% being singletons. Sequenced sample: naive CD4+ T cells sorted from blood. These receptors originate from a woman aged 25 to 45 in good health. Both conserved end residues are trimmed from each CDR3. D genes are given only for firm matches.

d_gene	v_gene	j_gene	len	CDR3aa
NA	TRBV7-6	TRBJ1-3	14	ASISGQRESGNTIY
NA	TRBV6-6	TRBJ2-2	9	ASSGHRSVF
NA	TRBV11-2	TRBJ2-1	13	ASSLDQGTYNEQF
NA	TRBV2	TRBJ1-2	11	ASSAQVNYGYT
TRBD1	TRBV19	TRBJ1-5	13	ASSIGGQGVQPQH
NA	TRBV2	TRBJ2-5	12	ASSGVALRGTQY
TRBD1	TRBV4-1	TRBJ2-7	13	ASSQVQGVTYEQY
TRBD1	TRBV29-1	TRBJ1-1	11	SVGDRESAEAF
NA	TRBV28	TRBJ2-4	15	ASSLGGGYIAKNIQY
TRBD1	TRBV28	NA	13	ASSSWDRIAYEQY
NA	TRBV28	TRBJ1-4	9	ASSLGQRMF
NA	TRBV28	TRBJ2-7	11	ASSPAGSYEQY
NA	TRBV11-2	TRBJ2-4	13	ASSSTNHGGGIQY
NA	TRBV18	TRBJ1-5	14	ASSPYQTGLDQPQH
NA	TRBV28	TRBJ1-2	13	ASSRRSGAHYGYT
TRBD1	TRBV6-5	TRBJ1-1	13	ASSYFGTGGTEAF
NA	TRBV6-5	TRBJ1-2	11	ASSYSYGYGYT
NA	TRBV30	TRBJ2-5	10	AWTSLGETQY
NA	TRBV29-1	TRBJ1-2	11	SVAEWGEDGYT
NA	TRBV19	TRBJ1-3	12	ASDSGFSGNTIY
NA	TRBV6-4	TRBJ2-1	12	ASSDFPGDNEQF
NA	TRBV29-1	TRBJ2-1	8	SAFGNEQF
NA	TRBV27	TRBJ1-2	11	ASSYRPNYGYT